This TCR beta chain derives from a study of cytomegalovirus exposure and HLA in healthy donors. General study results and limits: Versus the roughly 700-donor mean, an Asian-associated ancestry cluster reportedly showed fewer N-insertions in a later analysis. In an earlier analysis, productive rearrangement rates for most beta V segments clustered near 87% or 30%.

PCR primers comprised 60 Vbeta and 13 Jbeta primers. The assay was immunoSEQ multiplex PCR, and TCRdb's table has in-frame clones only and misses some. This sample has some 180,000 clones, with around three quarters found just once. Details on this clone: The antigen remains unidentified.

The length of the CDR3 is 10 residues. Germline CDR1 and CDR2: GTSNPN and SVGIG (reference sequence). V lost 6 bases to trimming and J lost 10 bases, with 9 bases between them. This sequence was found in a woman in her twenties or thirties in good health and CMV-seronegative. V is TRBV30 and J is TRBJ1-4; tentative D call: TRBD1 (6 bases). Sequences were obtained from PBMCs. This chain's CDR3 is CACLRGKLFF. Written as DNA, the CDR3 is TGTGCCTGTCTCAGGGGAAAACTGTTTTTT.